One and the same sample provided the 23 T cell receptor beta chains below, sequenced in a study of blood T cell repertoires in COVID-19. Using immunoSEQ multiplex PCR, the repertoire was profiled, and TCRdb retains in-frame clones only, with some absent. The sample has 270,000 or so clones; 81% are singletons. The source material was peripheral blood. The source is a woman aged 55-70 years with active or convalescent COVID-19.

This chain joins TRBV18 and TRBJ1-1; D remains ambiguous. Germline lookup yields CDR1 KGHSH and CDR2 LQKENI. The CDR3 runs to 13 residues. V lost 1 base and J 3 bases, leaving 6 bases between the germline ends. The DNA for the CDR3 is TGTGCCAGCTCACCACGCGGGGACACTGAAGCTTTCTTT. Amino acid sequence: CASSPRGDTEAFF.

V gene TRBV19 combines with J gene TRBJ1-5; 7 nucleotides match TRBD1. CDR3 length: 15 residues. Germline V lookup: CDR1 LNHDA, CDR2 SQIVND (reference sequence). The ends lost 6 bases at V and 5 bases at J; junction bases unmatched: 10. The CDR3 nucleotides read TGTGCCAGTAGCCGGGACAGAGCTTTCCATCAGCCCCAGCATTTT. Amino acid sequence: CASSRDRAFHQPQHF.

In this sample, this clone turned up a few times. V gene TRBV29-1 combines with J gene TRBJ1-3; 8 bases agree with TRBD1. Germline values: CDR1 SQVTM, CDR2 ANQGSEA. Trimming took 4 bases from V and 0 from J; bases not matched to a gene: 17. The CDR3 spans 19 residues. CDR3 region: CSVGVFPGQEGISGNTIYF. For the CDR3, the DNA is TGCAGCGTTGGTGTTTTTCCGGGACAGGAGGGTATCTCTGGAAACACCATATATTTT.

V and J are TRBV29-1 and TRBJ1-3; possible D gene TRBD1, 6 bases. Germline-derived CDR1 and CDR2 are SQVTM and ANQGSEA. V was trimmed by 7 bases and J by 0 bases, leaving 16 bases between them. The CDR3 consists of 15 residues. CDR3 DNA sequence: TGCAGCGGGTCGGGGGGCCCAAACTCTGGAAACACCATATATTTT. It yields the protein CSGSGGPNSGNTIYF.

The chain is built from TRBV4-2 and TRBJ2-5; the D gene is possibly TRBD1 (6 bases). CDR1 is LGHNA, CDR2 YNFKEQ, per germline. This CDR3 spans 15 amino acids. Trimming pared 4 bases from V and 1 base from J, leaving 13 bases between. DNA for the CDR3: TGTGCCAGCAGCCCACCTCCAGGGGCCCAAGAGACCCAGTACTTC. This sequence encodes CASSPPPGAQETQYF.

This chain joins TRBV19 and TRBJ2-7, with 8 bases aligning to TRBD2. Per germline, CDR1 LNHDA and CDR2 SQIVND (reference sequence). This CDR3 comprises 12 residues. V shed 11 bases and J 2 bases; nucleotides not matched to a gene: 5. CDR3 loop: CAPVGGAYEQYF. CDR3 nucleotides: TGTGCCCCCGTCGGGGGGGCCTACGAGCAGTACTTC. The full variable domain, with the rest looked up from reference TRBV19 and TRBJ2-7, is DGGITQSPKYLFRKEGQNVTLSCEQNLNHDAMYWYRQDPGQGLRLIYYSQIVNDFQKGDIAEGYSVSREKKESFPLTVTSAQKNPTAFYLCAPVGGAYEQYFGPGTRLTVT.

CDR3 sequence: CASSQGGITEAFF. As DNA, the CDR3 is TGCGCCAGCAGCCAAGGAGGAATCACTGAAGCTTTCTTT. This chain joins TRBV4-1 and TRBJ1-1; D is uncertain. Germline V gene sequence: CDR1 MGHRA, CDR2 YSYEKL. There are 13 residues in the CDR3. Trimming pared 1 base from V and 4 bases from J, leaving 7 bases between.

CDR3 in amino acids: CASSFTGARGTEAFF. CDR3 in DNA: TGTGCCAGCAGCTTCACAGGGGCCCGAGGCACTGAAGCTTTCTTT. This sequence joins TRBV11-2 and TRBJ1-1, with 7 bases fitting TRBD1. The CDR3 is made up of 15 amino acids. Looked up from germline, CDR1 is SGHAT and CDR2 is FQNNGV. V trimming: 3 bases; J trimming: 4 bases; junction bases outside the gene matches: 8.

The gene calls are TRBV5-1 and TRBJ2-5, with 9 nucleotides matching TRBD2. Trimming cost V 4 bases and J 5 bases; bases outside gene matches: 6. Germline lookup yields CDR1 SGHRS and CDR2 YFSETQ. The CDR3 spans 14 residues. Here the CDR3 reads CASSPIAGEETQYF. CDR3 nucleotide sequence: TGCGCCAGCAGCCCCATAGCGGGAGAGGAGACCCAGTACTTC.

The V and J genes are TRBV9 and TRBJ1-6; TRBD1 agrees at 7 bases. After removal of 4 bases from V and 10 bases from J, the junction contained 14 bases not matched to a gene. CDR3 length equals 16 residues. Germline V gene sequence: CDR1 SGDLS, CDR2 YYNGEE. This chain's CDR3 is CASSLGVQGVTSPLHF. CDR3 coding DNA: TGTGCCAGCAGCCTAGGGGTCCAGGGGGTGACCTCACCCCTCCACTTT.

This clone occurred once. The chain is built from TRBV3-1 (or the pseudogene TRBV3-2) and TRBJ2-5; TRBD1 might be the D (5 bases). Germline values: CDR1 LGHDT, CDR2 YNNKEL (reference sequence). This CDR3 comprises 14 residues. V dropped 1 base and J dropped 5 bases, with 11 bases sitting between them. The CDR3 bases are TGTGCCAGCAGCCAAGTGGGGCTAGGGGAGACCCAGTACTTC. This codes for CASSQVGLGETQYF.

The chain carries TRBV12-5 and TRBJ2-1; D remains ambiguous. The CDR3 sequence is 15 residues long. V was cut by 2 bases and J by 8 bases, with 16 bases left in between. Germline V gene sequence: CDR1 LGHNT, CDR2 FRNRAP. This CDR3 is CASGLIPSESDEQFF. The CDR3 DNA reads TGTGCTAGTGGTTTGATTCCCTCCGAGAGCGATGAGCAGTTCTTC.

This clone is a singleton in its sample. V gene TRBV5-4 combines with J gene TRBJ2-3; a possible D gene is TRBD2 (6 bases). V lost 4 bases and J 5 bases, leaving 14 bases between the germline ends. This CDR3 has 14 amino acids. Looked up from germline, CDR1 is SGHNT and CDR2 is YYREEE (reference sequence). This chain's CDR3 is CASSTGLAEDTQYF. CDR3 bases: TGTGCCAGCAGCACGGGACTTGCCGAAGATACGCAGTATTTT.

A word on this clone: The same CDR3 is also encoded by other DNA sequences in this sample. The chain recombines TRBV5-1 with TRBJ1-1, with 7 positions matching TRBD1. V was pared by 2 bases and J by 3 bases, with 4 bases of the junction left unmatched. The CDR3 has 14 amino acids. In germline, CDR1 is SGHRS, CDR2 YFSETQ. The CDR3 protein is CASSFRQGDTEAFF. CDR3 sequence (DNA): TGCGCCAGCAGCTTCAGGCAGGGGGACACTGAAGCTTTCTTT.

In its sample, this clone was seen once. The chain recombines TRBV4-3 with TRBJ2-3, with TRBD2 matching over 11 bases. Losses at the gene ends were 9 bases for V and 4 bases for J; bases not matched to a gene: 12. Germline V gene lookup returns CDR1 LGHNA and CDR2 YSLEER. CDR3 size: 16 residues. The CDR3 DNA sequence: TGCGCCAGTACGCCCCTAGCGGGGGGAAAGGCAGATACGCAGTATTTT. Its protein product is CASTPLAGGKADTQYF.

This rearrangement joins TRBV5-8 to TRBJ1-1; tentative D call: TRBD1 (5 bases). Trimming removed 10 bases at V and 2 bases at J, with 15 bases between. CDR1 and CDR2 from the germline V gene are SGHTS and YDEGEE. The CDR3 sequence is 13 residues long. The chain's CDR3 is CASGRGVNTEAFF. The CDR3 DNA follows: TGTGCCTCCGGTCGGGGGGTAAACACTGAAGCTTTCTTT.

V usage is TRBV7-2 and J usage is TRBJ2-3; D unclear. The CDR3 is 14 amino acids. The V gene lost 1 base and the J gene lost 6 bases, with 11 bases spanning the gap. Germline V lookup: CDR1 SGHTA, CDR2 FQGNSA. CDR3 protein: CASSLEPRSDTQYF. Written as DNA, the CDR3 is TGTGCCAGCAGCTTAGAGCCGCGGTCGGATACGCAGTATTTT.

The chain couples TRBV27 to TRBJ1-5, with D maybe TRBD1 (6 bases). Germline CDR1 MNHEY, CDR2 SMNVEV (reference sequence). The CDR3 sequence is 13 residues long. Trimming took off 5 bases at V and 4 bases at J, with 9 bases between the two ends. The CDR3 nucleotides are TGTGCCAGCAGTCCGGACAGAAATCAGCCCCAGCATTTT. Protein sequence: CASSPDRNQPQHF.

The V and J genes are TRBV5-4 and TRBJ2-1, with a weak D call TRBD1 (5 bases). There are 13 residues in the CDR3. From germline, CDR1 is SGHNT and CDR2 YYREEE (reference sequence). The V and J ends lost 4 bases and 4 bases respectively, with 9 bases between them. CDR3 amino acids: CASSLDTYNEQFF. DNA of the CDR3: TGTGCCAGCAGCCTGGACACGTACAATGAGCAGTTCTTC.

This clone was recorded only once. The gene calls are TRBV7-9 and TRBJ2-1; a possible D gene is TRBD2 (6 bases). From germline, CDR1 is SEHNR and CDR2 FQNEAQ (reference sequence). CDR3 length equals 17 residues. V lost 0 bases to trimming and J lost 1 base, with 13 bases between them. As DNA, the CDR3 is TGTGCCAGCAGCTTAGCCCTGCGGGGTCTTTCCTACAATGAGCAGTTCTTC. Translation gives CASSLALRGLSYNEQFF.

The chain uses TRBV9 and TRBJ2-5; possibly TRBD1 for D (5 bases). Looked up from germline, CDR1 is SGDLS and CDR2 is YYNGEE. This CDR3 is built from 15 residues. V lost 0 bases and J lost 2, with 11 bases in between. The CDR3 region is CASSVGGVFQETQYF. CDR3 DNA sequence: TGTGCCAGCAGCGTAGGGGGCGTATTTCAAGAGACCCAGTACTTC.

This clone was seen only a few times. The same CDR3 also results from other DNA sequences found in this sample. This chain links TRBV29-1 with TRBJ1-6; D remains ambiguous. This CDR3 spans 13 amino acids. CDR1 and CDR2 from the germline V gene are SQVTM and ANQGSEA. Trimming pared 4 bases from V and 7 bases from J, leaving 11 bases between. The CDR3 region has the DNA TGCAGCGTTGCCGTTGGCAGAAATTCACCCCTCCACTTT. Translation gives CSVAVGRNSPLHF.

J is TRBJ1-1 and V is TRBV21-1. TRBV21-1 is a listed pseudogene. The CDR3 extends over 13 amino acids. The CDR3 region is CATQRGQKTEAFF. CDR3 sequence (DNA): TGTGCTACCCAGCGCGGGCAGAAAACTGAAGCTTTCTTT.